This T cell receptor (beta chain) was documented in a study of shared clonotypes between healthy human individuals. This clone was found a few times. Trimming shortened V by 3 bases and J by 9 bases, and 12 bases separated the two germline ends. The germline gives CDR1 GTSNPN, CDR2 SVGIG (reference sequence). There are 13 residues in the CDR3. Clones were sequenced by immunoSEQ multiplex PCR, and TCRdb holds only the in-frame ones, with some missing. The table records millions of clones, approximately 90% of them present only once. V usage is TRBV30 and J usage is TRBJ1-6, with unresolved D. The sequencing sample was made of naive CD4+ T cells sorted from blood. This sample's subset: CD45RA+ positively selected. The receptor was derived from a young man in good health. CDR3 residues: CAWRAKAGSPLHF. The CDR3 DNA is TGTGCCTGGAGGGCCAAAGCGGGTTCACCCCTCCACTTT.